Below are 25 T cell receptor beta chains sequenced from a single sample in a study of regulatory T cells in long-lasting Graves disease. Time point meaning: persistent/refractory GD, antithyroid drugs over 5 years with positive TRAb. The TCR library was made from RNA that had been extracted from PBMCs in TRIzol. The authors built TCR beta libraries using iRepertoire HTBI primers and Arm-PCR of CDR3 regions. From the multiplex PCR reads, TCRdb called clonotypes with MiXCR, one entry per CDR3 protein. The sample lists a few hundred thousand distinct CDR3 sequences, about a quarter occurring once. Sample: peripheral blood mononuclear cells (PBMCs), taken when the disease was refractory, from a patient treated with antithyroid drugs. All receptors derive from a female donor with Graves disease.

Turning to this clonotype: This may come from a read error, since a much larger clone is one base off. The V gene is TRBV29-1, the J gene TRBJ2-7, with 9 bases fitting TRBD2. The CDR3 extends over 17 amino acids. The germline gives CDR1 SQVTM, CDR2 ANQGSEA. The CDR3 DNA follows: TGCAGCGTTGGAGGCACCAAGGGGCTAGCGGGAATCTACAAGCAGTACTTC. This encodes CSVGGTKGLAGIYKQYF.

CDR3 protein: CASSVYFDEQFF. CDR3 DNA sequence: TGTGCCAGCAGCGTTTACTTCGATGAGCAGTTCTTC. The chain carries TRBV9 and TRBJ2-1; D is unresolved. CDR1 SGDLS and CDR2 YYNGEE come from the germline V gene. This CDR3 has 12 residues. V lost 2 bases to trimming and J lost 8 bases, with 8 bases between them.

This chain connects TRBV3-1 to TRBJ2-5; possible D gene TRBD2, 7 bases. This CDR3 is 18 amino acids long. V was shortened by 4 bases and J by 4 bases, with 25 bases between the two germline ends. CDR1 and CDR2 (germline): LGHDT, YNNKEL (reference sequence). The CDR3 protein is CASSPRGGLPQAPETQYF. CDR3 coding DNA: TGTGCCAGCAGCCCACGAGGGGGACTACCACAGGCCCCAGAGACCCAGTACTTC.

This clonotype was observed at least ten times. The rearrangement uses TRBV2 and TRBJ1-2; no clear D gene. CDR3 size: 13 residues. CDR1 SNHLY and CDR2 FYNNEI come from the germline V gene. Trimming stripped 4 bases from V and 5 bases from J, with 11 bases between. The CDR3 DNA is TGTGCCAGCAGTGCGTGGCCCACATATGGCTACACCTTC. Protein product: CASSAWPTYGYTF. The full variable domain, in which reference TRBV2 and TRBJ1-2 provide the parts outside the CDR3, is EPEVTQTPSHQVTQMGQEVILRCVPISNHLYFYWYRQILGQKVEFLVSFYNNEISEKSEIFDDQFSVERPDGSNFTLKIRSTKLEDSAMYFCASSAWPTYGYTFGSGTRLTVV.

CDR3 sequence (DNA): TGTGCCAGCAGTTTAATCAGACTAGCGGGGAACAATGAGCAGTTCTTC. This translates into CASSLIRLAGNNEQFF. The genes are TRBV28 and TRBJ2-1, with TRBD2 matching 11 bases. With 2 bases clipped from V and 5 bases from J, the junction kept 5 bases outside the gene matches. Germline V gene lookup returns CDR1 MDHEN and CDR2 SYDVKM. The CDR3 is 16 residues long. Full variable domain (remainder filled in from reference TRBV28 and TRBJ2-1): DVKVTQSSRYLVKRTGEKVFLECVQDMDHENMFWYRQDPGLGLRLIYFSYDVKMKEKGDIPEGYSVSREKKERFSLILESASTNQTSMYLCASSLIRLAGNNEQFFGPGTRLTVL.

This clonotype has more than one count but fewer than ten. A read error may explain this, as a much larger clone is one base away. The chain is built from TRBV28 and TRBJ2-5; D is uncertain. The length of the CDR3 is 14 residues. Germline loops: CDR1 MDHEN, CDR2 SYDVKM. The CDR3 DNA sequence: TGTGCCGGCAGTTTAGGGCTAGGCCCAGAGACCCAGTACTTC. Protein sequence: CAGSLGLGPETQYF.

This rearrangement joins TRBV12-3 or TRBV12-4 to TRBJ1-1; unclear D gene. The CDR3 is 17 residues long. The V end was cut by 2 bases, the J end by 1 base, with 17 bases between. This chain's CDR3 is CASSLRPLLRRNTEAFF. CDR3 DNA sequence: TGTGCCAGCAGTTTACGGCCCTTACTACGTAGGAACACTGAAGCTTTCTTT.

The chain uses TRBV5-1 and TRBJ2-5; the D gene could be TRBD1 or TRBD2 (6 bases each). This CDR3 has 16 residues. V lost 0 bases and J 7 bases, leaving 19 bases between the germline ends. Germline V CDR1 and CDR2: SGHRS, YFSETQ. The CDR3 DNA reads as TGCGCCAGCAGCTTGGTATCATTTCGACAGGAGGGGACCCAGTACTTC. Translating it yields CASSLVSFRQEGTQYF.

The chain links TRBV6-2 or TRBV6-3 to TRBJ2-7; perhaps D is TRBD1 or TRBD2 (6 bases each). Per germline, CDR1 MNHEY and CDR2 SVGEGT. The CDR3 is made up of 15 amino acids. V was pared by 2 bases and J by 2 bases, with 13 bases between. The CDR3 sequence is CASSYRRGDAYEQYF. CDR3 sequence (DNA): TGTGCCAGCAGTTACAGGAGGGGGGATGCCTACGAGCAGTACTTC.

V and J are TRBV5-4 and TRBJ2-5; D is possibly TRBD1 (6 bases). This CDR3 region has 16 residues. Germline V gene lookup returns CDR1 SGHNT and CDR2 YYREEE (reference sequence). The germline V and J ends were trimmed by 1 base and 2 bases, with 15 bases remaining between them. The CDR3 protein is CASSLNTGPKQETQYF. CDR3 nucleotide sequence: TGTGCCAGCAGCTTGAACACAGGGCCCAAACAAGAGACCCAGTACTTC.

This clonotype was observed at least ten times. The J gene is TRBJ2-7, the V gene TRBV12-3 or TRBV12-4; D may be TRBD1 or TRBD2 (5 bases each). The CDR3 has 14 amino acids. Trimming left V 5 bases short and J 2 bases short, with 13 bases between. CDR3 amino acids: CASSLRDGPYEQYF. In DNA form, the CDR3 reads TGTGCCAGCAGTCTCAGGGACGGACCCTACGAGCAGTACTTC.

This clonotype was observed a handful of times. This chain uses TRBV6-1 with TRBJ2-5; 13 positions match TRBD2. CDR1 and CDR2 (germline): MNHNS, SASEGT. This CDR3 spans 16 amino acids. V lost 6 bases, J lost 5 bases, and 9 bases stayed unmatched. In DNA form, the CDR3 reads TGTGCCAGCAGCGTGACTAGCGGGAGGCCCGGGGAGACCCAGTACTTC. This gives the protein CASSVTSGRPGETQYF.

The gene calls are TRBV24-1 and TRBJ1-4; D not certain. This CDR3 has 14 amino acids. V was cut by 5 bases and J by 8 bases, with 14 bases left in between. The germline CDR1 and CDR2 sequences are KGHDR and SFDVKD. CDR3 in amino acids: CATSGGEEGEKLFF. The CDR3 DNA is TGTGCCACCAGTGGAGGCGAGGAAGGGGAAAAACTGTTTTTT.

The table lists this clonotype with many counts. The chain combines TRBV28 with TRBJ1-6; no clear D gene. CDR1 is MDHEN and CDR2 is SYDVKM in the germline V gene. V lost 8 bases to trimming and J lost 0 bases, with 14 bases between them. The CDR3 covers 16 residues. CDR3 in DNA: TGTGCCAGCCGACCTTCGGGGAGCTCCTATAATTCACCCCTCCACTTT. As protein: CASRPSGSSYNSPLHF.

This rearrangement joins TRBV2 to TRBJ2-3, with a possible D match to TRBD2 (7 bases). Between the trimmed V and J ends, which lost 7 bases and 3 bases, there was a span of 11 bases. Germline-derived CDR1 and CDR2 are SNHLY and FYNNEI. The CDR3 is 13 amino acids. CDR3 sequence (DNA): TGTGCCAGCAAGGGGGGGGGAACAGATACGCAGTATTTT. Translating it yields CASKGGGTDTQYF. The full variable domain, rest sourced from reference TRBV2 and TRBJ2-3, is EPEVTQTPSHQVTQMGQEVILRCVPISNHLYFYWYRQILGQKVEFLVSFYNNEISEKSEIFDDQFSVERPDGSNFTLKIRSTKLEDSAMYFCASKGGGTDTQYFGPGTRLTVL.

The V call is TRBV9, the J call TRBJ1-2; D remains unclear. The CDR3 extends over 13 amino acids. V lost 0 bases and J 4 bases, leaving 7 bases between the germline ends. CDR1 and CDR2 from the germline V gene are SGDLS and YYNGEE. The CDR3 reads CASSVGTSYGYTF. CDR3 coding DNA: TGTGCCAGCAGCGTAGGGACCTCCTATGGCTACACCTTC.

The chain uses TRBV7-3 and TRBJ1-1; TRBD1 aligns across 7 bases. The germline CDR1 and CDR2 sequences are SGHTA and FQGTGA. V gave up 5 bases and J gave up 2 bases; unmatched junction bases: 5. The length of the CDR3 is 14 residues. The CDR3 loop reads CASSMTGTNTEAFF. CDR3 DNA sequence: TGTGCCAGCAGCATGACAGGGACCAACACTGAAGCTTTCTTT. Looking up the rest from reference TRBV7-3 and TRBJ1-1 gives the full variable domain: GAGVSQTPSNKVTEKGKYVELRCDPISGHTALYWYRQSLGQGPEFLIYFQGTGAADDSGLPNDRFFAVRPEGSVSTLKIQRTERGDSAVYLCASSMTGTNTEAFFGQGTRLTVV.

The chain joins TRBV2 to TRBJ2-3; 9 nucleotides align to TRBD2. This CDR3 has 16 amino acids. V dropped 11 bases and J dropped 3; count of bases not matched to a gene: 15. CDR1 and CDR2 from the germline V gene are SNHLY and FYNNEI. The CDR3 DNA reads as TGTGCCCTAACAACTTCTAGCGGGAAGAAGACAGATACGCAGTATTTT. Translation: CALTTSSGKKTDTQYF.

This chain uses TRBV3-1 with TRBJ2-5; the match to TRBD2 covers 13 bases. V lost 4 bases to trimming and J lost 0 bases; unmatched junction nucleotides: 5. The germline CDR1 and CDR2 sequences are LGHDT and YNNKEL (reference sequence). The CDR3 runs to 17 residues. CDR3 bases: TGTGCCAGCAGCCCGGGACTAGCGGGACCCCACCAAGAGACCCAGTACTTC. Translating gives CASSPGLAGPHQETQYF.

In this sample, this clonotype turned up a few times. The gene calls are TRBV30 and TRBJ1-1, with D perhaps matching TRBD1 (5 bases). In germline, CDR1 is GTSNPN, CDR2 SVGIG (reference sequence). The CDR3 is 12 amino acids. With 5 bases removed from V and 4 bases from J, the gap between germline ends came to 11 bases. The CDR3 DNA sequence: TGTGCCTGGGGGGGAGGTGGCACTGAAGCTTTCTTT. It translates to CAWGGGGTEAFF.

The rearrangement uses TRBV6-1 and TRBJ2-7; tentative D call: TRBD2 (5 bases). CDR3 length: 15 residues. V was clipped by 7 bases and J by 0 bases, with 16 bases between them. The germline V gene encodes CDR1 MNHNS and CDR2 SASEGT. CDR3: CASTRRGLSSYEQYF. The CDR3 DNA reads as TGTGCCAGCACGAGGCGAGGGCTCAGCTCCTACGAGCAGTACTTC.

This chain connects TRBV7-2 to TRBJ2-1; 12 bases map to TRBD2. J lost 8 bases, V lost 1 base, and 12 bases had no gene match. Germline lookup yields CDR1 SGHTA and CDR2 FQGNSA. The CDR3 loop spans 18 amino acids. DNA of the CDR3: TGTGCCAGCAGCTTAGGCAGTCCCGGAACTAGCGGGAGGCATGAGCAGTTCTTC. This sequence encodes CASSLGSPGTSGRHEQFF.

This clonotype was observed a handful of times. The CDR3 sequence: CSVEGATNEKLFF. The CDR3 bases are TGCAGCGTGGAGGGGGCAACTAATGAAAAACTGTTTTTT. This chain joins TRBV29-1 and TRBJ1-4, with D possibly being TRBD1 (6 bases). CDR1 SQVTM and CDR2 ANQGSEA come from the germline V gene. The CDR3 contains 13 residues. Trimming cost V 6 bases and J 0 bases, with 8 bases left between them.

This clonotype appeared many times. The V call is TRBV2, the J call TRBJ1-1; TRBD1 matches 7 bases. The germline CDR1 and CDR2 sequences are SNHLY and FYNNEI. The CDR3 runs to 14 residues. After removal of 1 base from V and 3 bases from J, the junction contained 2 bases not matched to a gene. CDR3 sequence (DNA): TGTGCCAGCAGTGAAGGGGACAGCTACACTGAAGCTTTCTTT. This encodes CASSEGDSYTEAFF.

This clonotype was counted only a few times. V is TRBV12-3 or TRBV12-4 and J is TRBJ1-3; a possible D gene is TRBD1 (5 bases). V dropped 2 bases and J dropped 0 bases, with 14 bases sitting between them. This CDR3 has 17 residues. The CDR3 spells CASSLTQGVSSGNTIYF. The CDR3 DNA follows: TGTGCCAGCAGTTTAACGCAGGGTGTTAGCTCTGGAAACACCATATATTTT.